The present T cell receptor beta chain was sequenced within a study of T cells after yellow fever vaccination. This clonotype was counted only a few times. TCRdb analysed the 5' RACE reads with MiXCR anew, one entry per CDR3 protein. The sample includes hundreds of thousands of distinct CDR3 sequences, approximately 18% of them seen just once. CDR1 is SEHNR, CDR2 FQNEAQ, per germline (reference sequence). The CDR3 has 16 residues. With V trimmed by 4 bases and J by 4 bases, 13 bases remained unmatched. The sequenced sample was PBMCs, obtained before the yellow fever booster vaccination. V gene TRBV7-9 combines with J gene TRBJ2-7, with 7 positions matching TRBD2. This TCR derives from a man aged 18 to 30 who received the YFV17D yellow fever vaccine. The CDR3 here is CASSYVTGTKTYEQYF. CDR3 nucleotide sequence: TGTGCCAGCAGCTATGTCACCGGGACTAAGACTTACGAGCAGTACTTC.